This TCR beta chain came from a study of shared T cell receptors in the human thymus. Sequencing used immunoSEQ multiplex PCR; TCRdb keeps in-frame clones, though not all of them. The top ten hold more than 0.009% of the sample, which has some 660,000 clones, around 87% seen once. The CDR3 sequence is 17 residues long. The ends were cut back, 3 bases at V and 4 bases at J, with 20 bases in the middle. In germline, CDR1 is KGHSH, CDR2 LQKENI. The data also belong to a second study, concerning human thymus T cells. That investigation notes: Blood and thymic repertoires both appeared biased in V and J gene usage. Related work showed strongly overlapping thymic repertoires across unrelated individuals.

The V gene is TRBV18, the J gene TRBJ2-3; possible D gene TRBD2, 5 bases. The clonotype was recovered from a boy under two years old with a congenital heart defect. The material sequenced was thymocytes. The CDR3 here is CASSPGGSHKVADTQYF. CDR3 DNA sequence: TGTGCCAGCTCACCGGGCGGGTCCCATAAGGTGGCAGATACGCAGTATTTT.